This T cell receptor (beta chain) was captured in a study of shared clonotypes between healthy human individuals. The study, taken as a whole, reports: Rarefaction curves obtained for sorted subsets showed sequencing incomplete despite large depth.

With respect to this clone: The antigen remains unidentified.

Several immunoSEQ 96-well plates shared each subset's DNA, each plate a replicate. Using immunoSEQ multiplex PCR, the repertoire was profiled, and TCRdb retains in-frame clones only, with some absent. The repertoire holds about 600,000 clones, with approximately 97% as singletons. CDR1 and CDR2 from the germline V gene are SGHRS and YFSETQ. The CDR3 has 16 residues. This receptor was identified in a woman in her 30s in good health. The V gene is TRBV5-1, the J gene TRBJ2-5; 14 positions agree with TRBD2. The J call may be wrong; the DNA end is better matched by TRBJ2-7. The sample taken for sequencing was naive CD4+ T cells sorted from blood. Subset specified: CD45RA+ positively selected. The CDR3 reads CASSLGLAGGPYEQYF. DNA of the CDR3: TGCGCCAGCAGCTTGGGACTAGCGGGAGGGCCCTACGAGCAGTACTTC.